The 6 T cell receptor beta chains presented below share a single source sample, sequenced in a study of spatial heterogeneity in lung cancer. The time point: sample taken at primary tumor resection. TCRdb redid the calling of the 5' RACE reads with MiXCR, one entry per CDR3 protein. The sample records more than 80,000 distinct CDR3 sequences, over 9.5% being singletons. Sample: PBMCs, taken at surgery. All receptors derive from a male donor with early-stage non-small cell lung cancer.

In its sample, this clonotype was seen many times. The J gene is TRBJ1-2, the V gene TRBV12-3 or TRBV12-4, with a weak D call TRBD1 (5 bases). CDR3 length: 13 residues. V lost 2 bases, J lost 4 bases, and 8 bases lay in between. In nucleotides, the CDR3 is TGTGCCAGCAGTTTACAGGGCAGCTATGGCTACACCTTC. This translates into CASSLQGSYGYTF.

A few counts support this clonotype. This chain joins TRBV10-3 and TRBJ2-1, with D maybe TRBD1 (5 bases). Germline assignment: CDR1 ENHRY and CDR2 SYGVKD. The CDR3 contains 12 residues. The CDR3 bases are TGTGAGCGACGCAGGGTCGATGATGAGCAGTTCTTC. As protein: CERRRVDDEQFF.

V gene TRBV5-1 combines with J gene TRBJ2-5, with 14 nucleotides matching TRBD2. The V and J ends lost 4 bases and 2 bases, in that order; junction bases with no gene match: 10. This CDR3 region has 18 residues. In germline, CDR1 is SGHRS, CDR2 YFSETQ. In nucleotides, the CDR3 is TGCGCCAGCAGCGCCAGGACTAGCGGGAGGTTCCTACAAGAGACCCAGTACTTC. It translates to CASSARTSGRFLQETQYF.

V usage is TRBV5-1 and J usage is TRBJ2-7; 7 bases align to TRBD2. Germline trimming cut 1 base from V and 4 bases from J; bases unmatched to any gene: 11. Germline assignment: CDR1 SGHRS and CDR2 YFSETQ. The CDR3 has 16 residues. As DNA, the CDR3 is TGCGCCAGCAGCTTGAGGCTCGCGGGAGAAGGGTACGAGCAGTACTTC. Its protein product is CASSLRLAGEGYEQYF.

This clonotype was recorded a few times. The rearrangement joins TRBV12-3 or TRBV12-4 to TRBJ2-3; D gene ambiguous. CDR3 length: 14 residues. V gave up 10 bases and J gave up 2 bases, with 16 bases separating them. CDR3 bases: TGTGCCATCATACCCGACGGCTTCACAGATACGCAGTATTTT. Its translation is CAIIPDGFTDTQYF.

V is TRBV9 and J is TRBJ1-4, with D unresolved. The V gene's germline CDR1 is SGDLS and CDR2 YYNGEE. There are 15 residues in the CDR3. Deletions cut 0 bases from V and 4 bases from J, with 10 bases between. Here the CDR3 reads CASSVVGQNNEKLFF. The CDR3 bases are TGTGCCAGCAGCGTAGTCGGGCAGAATAATGAAAAACTGTTTTTT.